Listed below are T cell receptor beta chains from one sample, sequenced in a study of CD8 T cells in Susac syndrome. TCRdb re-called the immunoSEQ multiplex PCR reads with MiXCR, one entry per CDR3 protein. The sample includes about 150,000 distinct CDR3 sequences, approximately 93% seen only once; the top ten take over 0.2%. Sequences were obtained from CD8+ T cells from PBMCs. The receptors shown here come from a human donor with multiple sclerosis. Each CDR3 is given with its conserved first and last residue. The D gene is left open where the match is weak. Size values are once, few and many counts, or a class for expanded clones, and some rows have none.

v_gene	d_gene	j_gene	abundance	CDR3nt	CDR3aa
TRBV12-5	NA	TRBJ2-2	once	TGTGCTAGTCGGTCGGGACTTCCGGAGCTGTTTTTT	CASRSGLPELFF
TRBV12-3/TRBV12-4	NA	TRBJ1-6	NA	TGTGCCAGCAGTTTATCTACTTCACCCCTCCACTTT	CASSLSTSPLHF
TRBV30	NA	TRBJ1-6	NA	TGTGCCTGGATGACCGCTGGAAATTCACCCCTCCACTTT	CAWMTAGNSPLHF
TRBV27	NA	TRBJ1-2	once	TGTGCCAGCAGTGGGGCTAGGAGTAACTATGGCTACACCTTC	CASSGARSNYGYTF
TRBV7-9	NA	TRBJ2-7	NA	TGTGCCAGCAGCCCCCTCGGAGGGAGAGGTTTATACGAGCAGTACTTC	CASSPLGGRGLYEQYF
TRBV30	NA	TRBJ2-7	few	TGTGCCTGGAGTGCGGGCTACGAGCAGTACTTC	CAWSAGYEQYF
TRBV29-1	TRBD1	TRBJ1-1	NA	TGCAGCGATACTATATCGACAGGGGGCTTAAACCACGCCACAAACACTGAAGCTTTCTTT	CSDTISTGGLNHATNTEAFF
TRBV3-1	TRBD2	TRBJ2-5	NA	TGTGCCAGCATCGGCCGGGGGGGCAAAGAGACCCAGTACTTC	CASIGRGGKETQYF
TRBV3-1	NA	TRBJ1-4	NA	TGTGCCAGCAGCCAAGATTCGGAGGGGCCAACTAATGAAAAACTGTTTTTT	CASSQDSEGPTNEKLFF
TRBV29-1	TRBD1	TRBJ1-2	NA	TGCAGCGTTGACAGGGGGGATGGCTACACCTTC	CSVDRGDGYTF